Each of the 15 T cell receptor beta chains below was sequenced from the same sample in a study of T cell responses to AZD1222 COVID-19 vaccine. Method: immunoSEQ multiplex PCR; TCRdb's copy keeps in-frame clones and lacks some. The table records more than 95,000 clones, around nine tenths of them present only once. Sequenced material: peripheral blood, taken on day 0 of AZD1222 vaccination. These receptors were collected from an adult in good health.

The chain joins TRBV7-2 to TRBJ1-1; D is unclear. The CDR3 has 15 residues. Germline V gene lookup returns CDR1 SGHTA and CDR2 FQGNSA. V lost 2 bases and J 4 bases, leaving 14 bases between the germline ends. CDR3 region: CASSLRRVMSTEAFF. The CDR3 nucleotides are TGTGCCAGCAGCTTACGTCGGGTTATGAGCACTGAAGCTTTCTTT.

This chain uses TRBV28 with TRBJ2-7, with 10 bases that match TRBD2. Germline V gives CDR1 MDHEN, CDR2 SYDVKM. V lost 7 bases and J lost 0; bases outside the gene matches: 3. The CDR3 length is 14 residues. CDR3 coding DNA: TGTGCCAGCAAGAAGCGGGAGGGCTCCTACGAGCAGTACTTC. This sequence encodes CASKKREGSYEQYF. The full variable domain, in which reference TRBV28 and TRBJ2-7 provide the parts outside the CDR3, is DVKVTQSSRYLVKRTGEKVFLECVQDMDHENMFWYRQDPGLGLRLIYFSYDVKMKEKGDIPEGYSVSREKKERFSLILESASTNQTSMYLCASKKREGSYEQYFGPGTRLTVT.

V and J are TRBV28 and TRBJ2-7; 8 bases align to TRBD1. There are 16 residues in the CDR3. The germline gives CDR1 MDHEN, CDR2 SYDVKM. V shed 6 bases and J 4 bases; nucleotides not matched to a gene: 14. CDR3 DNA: TGTGCCAGCAGCCAAGGACAGGGTAGTCTCCGTTACGAGCAGTACTTC. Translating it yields CASSQGQGSLRYEQYF.

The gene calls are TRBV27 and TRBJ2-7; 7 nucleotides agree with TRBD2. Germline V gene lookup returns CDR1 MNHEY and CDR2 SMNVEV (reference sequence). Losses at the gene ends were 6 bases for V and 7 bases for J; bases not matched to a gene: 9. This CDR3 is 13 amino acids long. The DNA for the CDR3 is TGTGCCAGCAGGGGAGGGCGGGCTCGGGAGCAGTACTTC. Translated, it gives CASRGGRAREQYF.

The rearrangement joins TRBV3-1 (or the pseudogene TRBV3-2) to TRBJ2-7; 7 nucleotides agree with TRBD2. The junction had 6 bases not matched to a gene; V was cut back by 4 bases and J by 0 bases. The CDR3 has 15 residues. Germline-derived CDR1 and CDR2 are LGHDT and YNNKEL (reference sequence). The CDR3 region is CASSLGGGTSYEQYF. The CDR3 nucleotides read TGTGCCAGCAGCCTGGGGGGGGGAACCTCCTACGAGCAGTACTTC.

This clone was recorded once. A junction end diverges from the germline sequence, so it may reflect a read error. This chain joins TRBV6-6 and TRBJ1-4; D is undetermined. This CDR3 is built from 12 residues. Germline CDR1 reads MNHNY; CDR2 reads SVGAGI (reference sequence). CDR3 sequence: CAGSSNGEKLFF. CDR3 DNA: TGTGCCGGCAGTTCGAACGGTGAAAAACTGTTTTTT.

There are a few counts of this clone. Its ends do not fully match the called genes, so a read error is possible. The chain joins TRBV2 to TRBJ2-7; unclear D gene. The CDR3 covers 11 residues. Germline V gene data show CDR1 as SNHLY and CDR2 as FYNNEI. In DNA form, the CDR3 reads TGTGCCAGCAGGGAAGGGTACGAGCAGTACTTC. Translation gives CASREGYEQYF.

CDR3 nucleotide sequence: TGTGCCAGCAGCTGGGGGGACACCGGGGAGCTGTTTTTT. Translated, it gives CASSWGDTGELFF. The chain carries TRBV5-4 and TRBJ2-2; possibly TRBD2 for D (6 bases). Between the trimmed V and J ends, which lost 3 bases and 3 bases, there was a span of 6 bases. CDR1 SGHNT and CDR2 YYREEE come from the germline V gene (reference sequence). CDR3 length: 13 amino acids.

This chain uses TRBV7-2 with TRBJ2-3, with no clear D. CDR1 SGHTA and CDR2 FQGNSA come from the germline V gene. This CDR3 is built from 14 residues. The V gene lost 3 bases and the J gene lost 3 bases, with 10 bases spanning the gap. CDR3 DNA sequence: TGTGCCAGCAGCTTCTTTGGGAATACAGATACGCAGTATTTT. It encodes CASSFFGNTDTQYF.

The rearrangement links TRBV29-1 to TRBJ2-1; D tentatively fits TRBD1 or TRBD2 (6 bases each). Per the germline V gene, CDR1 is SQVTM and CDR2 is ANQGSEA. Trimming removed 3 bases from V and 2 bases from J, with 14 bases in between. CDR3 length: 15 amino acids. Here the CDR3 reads CSVEGRGEAYNEQFF. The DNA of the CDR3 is TGCAGCGTTGAGGGTAGGGGGGAGGCCTACAATGAGCAGTTCTTC.

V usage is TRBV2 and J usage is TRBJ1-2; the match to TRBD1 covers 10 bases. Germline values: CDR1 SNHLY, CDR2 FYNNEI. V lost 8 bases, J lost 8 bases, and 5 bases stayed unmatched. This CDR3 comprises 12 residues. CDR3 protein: CASDRGLYGYTF. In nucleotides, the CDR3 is TGTGCCAGCGACAGGGGGCTCTACGGCTACACCTTC.

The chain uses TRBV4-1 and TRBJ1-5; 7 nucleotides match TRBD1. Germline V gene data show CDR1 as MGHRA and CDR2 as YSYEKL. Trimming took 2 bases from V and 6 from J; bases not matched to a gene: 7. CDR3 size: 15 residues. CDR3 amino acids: CASSQQTGDGQPQHF. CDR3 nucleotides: TGCGCCAGCAGCCAACAAACAGGGGATGGTCAGCCCCAGCATTTT.

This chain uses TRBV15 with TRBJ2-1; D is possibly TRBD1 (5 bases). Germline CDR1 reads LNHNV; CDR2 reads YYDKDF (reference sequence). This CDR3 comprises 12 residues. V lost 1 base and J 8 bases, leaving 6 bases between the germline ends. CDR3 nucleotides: TGTGCCACCAGCAGAGGACAGTATGAGCAGTTCTTC. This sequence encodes CATSRGQYEQFF.

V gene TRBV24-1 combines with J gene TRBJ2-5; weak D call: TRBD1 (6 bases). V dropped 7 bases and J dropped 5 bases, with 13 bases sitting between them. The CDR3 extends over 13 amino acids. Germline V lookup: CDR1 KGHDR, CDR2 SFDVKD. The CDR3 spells CATRPGVLETQYF. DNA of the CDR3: TGTGCCACCAGGCCAGGGGTCTTGGAGACCCAGTACTTC.

CDR3 DNA: TGTGCCACCAGCAGAGCTCGGGGGGCGAACGAGCAGTACTTC. Protein: CATSRARGANEQYF. V is TRBV15 and J is TRBJ2-7; TRBD2 is a possible D gene (7 bases). There are 14 residues in the CDR3. Deletions cut 1 base from V and 5 bases from J, with 12 bases between. The germline V gene has CDR1 LNHNV and CDR2 YYDKDF (reference sequence).